The 27 T cell receptor beta chains listed next were all sequenced from one sample in a study of cytomegalovirus exposure and HLA in healthy donors. The PCR ran on 60 Vbeta and 13 Jbeta primers. Profiled with immunoSEQ multiplex PCR; TCRdb holds only in-frame clones, not every one. The data hold approximately 95,000 clones, with approximately 72% observed a single time. Material: PBMCs. Receptors were obtained from a woman aged 40 to 50 in good health and CMV-seropositive.

The chain combines TRBV9 with TRBJ1-1, with TRBD1 identical over 9 bases. The V gene's germline CDR1 is SGDLS and CDR2 YYNGEE. The CDR3 consists of 16 residues. V gave up 3 bases and J gave up 3 bases; unmatched junction bases: 9. This chain's CDR3 is CASSAGQGRGDTEAFF. In nucleotides, the CDR3 is TGTGCCAGCAGCGCAGGACAGGGGAGAGGGGACACTGAAGCTTTCTTT.

This clone was counted only a few times. The rearrangement uses TRBV18 and TRBJ2-3; unclear D gene. Germline CDR1 reads KGHSH; CDR2 reads LQKENI. Trimming pared 2 bases from V and 0 bases from J, leaving 6 bases between. This CDR3 contains 14 residues. The CDR3 region has the DNA TGTGCCAGCTCACCAACGGGTAGCACAGATACGCAGTATTTT. The encoded protein is CASSPTGSTDTQYF. Full variable domain (outside the CDR3, taken from reference TRBV18 and TRBJ2-3): NAGVMQNPRHLVRRRGQEARLRCSPMKGHSHVYWYRQLPEEGLKFMVYLQKENIIDESGMPKERFSAEFPKEGPSILRIQQVVRGDSAAYFCASSPTGSTDTQYFGPGTRLTVL.

The chain links TRBV4-1 to TRBJ2-7, with TRBD2 matching over 9 bases. Germline assignment: CDR1 MGHRA and CDR2 YSYEKL. The trim removed 4 bases at V and 3 bases at J, leaving 16 bases unmatched. The CDR3 covers 18 residues. CDR3 sequence: CASSPWGAGGPSSYEQYF. CDR3 DNA: TGCGCCAGCAGCCCTTGGGGGGCGGGAGGGCCTTCTAGCTACGAGCAGTACTTC.

The chain is built from TRBV9 and TRBJ2-1; D perhaps matches TRBD2 (6 bases). Trimming removed 0 bases at V and 7 bases at J, with 23 bases between. The CDR3 extends over 18 amino acids. Germline V gene sequence: CDR1 SGDLS, CDR2 YYNGEE. CDR3 nucleotide sequence: TGTGCCAGCAGCGTAGGTCCGTCCGGGAGTCGGTCTCGGAATGAGCAGTTCTTC. Protein sequence: CASSVGPSGSRSRNEQFF.

This chain joins TRBV6-5 and TRBJ2-1; 7 bases are a match to TRBD1. The CDR3 runs 14 residues. The germline V gene encodes CDR1 MNHEY and CDR2 SVGAGI. Trimming cost V 7 bases and J 8 bases; bases outside gene matches: 11. The CDR3 is CASTPPGQRHEQFF. As DNA, the CDR3 is TGTGCCAGCACCCCACCGGGACAGAGGCATGAGCAGTTCTTC.

This chain connects TRBV28 to TRBJ2-1; a possible D gene is TRBD2 (6 bases). The germline V gene encodes CDR1 MDHEN and CDR2 SYDVKM. With 1 base removed from V and 5 bases from J, the gap between germline ends came to 12 bases. CDR3 length: 15 residues. CDR3 coding DNA: TGTGCCAGCAGTTTATTGGGGAGGTCCCACAATGAGCAGTTCTTC. Its protein is CASSLLGRSHNEQFF. Full variable domain (rest looked up from reference TRBV28 and TRBJ2-1): DVKVTQSSRYLVKRTGEKVFLECVQDMDHENMFWYRQDPGLGLRLIYFSYDVKMKEKGDIPEGYSVSREKKERFSLILESASTNQTSMYLCASSLLGRSHNEQFFGPGTRLTVL.

This chain joins TRBV7-9 and TRBJ2-3; 9 positions agree with TRBD2. The V and J ends lost 1 base and 2 bases, in that order; junction bases with no gene match: 7. Germline V gives CDR1 SEHNR, CDR2 FQNEAQ (reference sequence). The CDR3 has 17 residues. The CDR3 protein is CASSLGSSSGATDTQYF. For the CDR3, the DNA is TGTGCCAGCAGCTTAGGGTCCTCTAGCGGGGCCACAGATACGCAGTATTTT.

The CDR3 reads CASRTGGGGNQPQHF. In DNA form, the CDR3 reads TGTGCCAGCAGGACAGGGGGCGGGGGCAATCAGCCCCAGCATTTT. V usage is TRBV28 and J usage is TRBJ1-5, with TRBD1 matching over 10 bases. J lost 2 bases, V lost 6 bases, and 4 bases had no gene match. Per the germline V gene, CDR1 is MDHEN and CDR2 is SYDVKM. CDR3 size: 15 residues.

The chain recombines TRBV27 with TRBJ1-2; D not certain. The CDR3 is 14 residues long. The germline gives CDR1 MNHEY, CDR2 SMNVEV (reference sequence). The V end was cut by 6 bases, the J end by 3 bases, with 14 bases between. In nucleotides, the CDR3 is TGTGCCAGCAGCCGAGAGTATTCTGACTATGGCTACACCTTC. This encodes CASSREYSDYGYTF.

This chain connects TRBV5-8 to TRBJ2-2; D gene unclear. Trimming stripped 0 bases from V and 6 bases from J, with 15 bases between. CDR1 SGHTS and CDR2 YDEGEE come from the germline V gene. The CDR3 loop spans 16 amino acids. The CDR3 here is CASSLGGVWWAGELFF. The CDR3 bases are TGTGCCAGCAGCTTGGGAGGTGTTTGGTGGGCCGGGGAGCTGTTTTTT. Using reference TRBV5-8 and TRBJ2-2 for the parts outside the CDR3, the full variable domain is EAGVTQSPTHLIKTRGQQATLRCSPISGHTSVYWYQQALGLGLQFLLWYDEGEERNRGNFPPRFSGRQFPNYSSELNVNALELEDSALYLCASSLGGVWWAGELFFGEGSRLTVL.

This clone was seen only a few times. V and J are TRBV25-1 and TRBJ2-3; 14 bases agree with TRBD2. Germline assignment: CDR1 MGHDK and CDR2 SYGVNS. With 8 bases clipped from V and 5 bases from J, the junction kept 9 bases outside the gene matches. CDR3 length equals 16 residues. Here the CDR3 DNA reads TGTGCCAGCTATTTAAGGACTAGCGGGAGGAGAGATACGCAGTATTTT. Translated, it gives CASYLRTSGRRDTQYF. Combining the CDR3 with reference TRBV25-1 and TRBJ2-3 gives the whole variable domain EADIYQTPRYLVIGTGKKITLECSQTMGHDKMYWYQQDPGMELHLIHYSYGVNSTEKGDLSSESTVSRIRTEHFPLTLESARPSHTSQYLCASYLRTSGRRDTQYFGPGTRLTVL.

A few counts support this clone. V is TRBV7-9 and J is TRBJ1-2; D uncertain. The germline gives CDR1 SEHNR, CDR2 FQNEAQ (reference sequence). The CDR3 is 14 amino acids. V lost 0 bases to trimming and J lost 7 bases, with 12 bases between them. The CDR3: CASSLAGIEGGYTF. CDR3 bases: TGTGCCAGCAGCTTAGCGGGCATCGAGGGTGGCTACACCTTC. Complete variable domain (other parts from reference TRBV7-9 and TRBJ1-2): DTGVSQNPRHKITKRGQNVTFRCDPISEHNRLYWYRQTLGQGPEFLTYFQNEAQLEKSRLLSDRFSAERPKGSFSTLEIQRTEQGDSAMYLCASSLAGIEGGYTFGSGTRLTVV.

The chain joins TRBV28 to TRBJ2-7; D is perhaps TRBD1 (5 bases). CDR1 is MDHEN and CDR2 is SYDVKM in the germline V gene. Trimming removed 5 bases at V and 3 bases at J, with 8 bases between. The CDR3 length is 12 residues. CDR3 in DNA: TGTGCCAGCAGTACGCAGGGCTACGAGCAGTACTTC. Translating gives CASSTQGYEQYF. The full variable domain, its missing parts supplied by reference TRBV28 and TRBJ2-7, is DVKVTQSSRYLVKRTGEKVFLECVQDMDHENMFWYRQDPGLGLRLIYFSYDVKMKEKGDIPEGYSVSREKKERFSLILESASTNQTSMYLCASSTQGYEQYFGPGTRLTVT.

The chain carries TRBV7-3 and TRBJ1-3; TRBD1 agrees at 7 bases. Trimming cost V 2 bases and J 0 bases; bases outside gene matches: 1. In germline, CDR1 is SGHTA, CDR2 FQGTGA. This CDR3 comprises 15 residues. As DNA, the CDR3 is TGTGCCAGCAGCTTACAGGGGGGCTCTGGAAACACCATATATTTT. Encoded protein: CASSLQGGSGNTIYF.

V gene TRBV10-1 combines with J gene TRBJ2-7; 9 bases fit TRBD1. The trim removed 4 bases at V and 5 bases at J, leaving 9 bases unmatched. Germline loops: CDR1 WNHNN, CDR2 SYGVQD (reference sequence). The CDR3 has 15 residues. The CDR3 loop is CASSASGTGIHEQYF. Here the CDR3 DNA reads TGCGCCAGCAGTGCCTCCGGGACAGGGATCCACGAGCAGTACTTC.

The CDR3 region has the DNA TGTGCCAGCAGTCCCCAAGCGACCACGAACACCGGGGAGCTGTTTTTT. Translated: CASSPQATTNTGELFF. This rearrangement joins TRBV6-4 to TRBJ2-2, with D uncertain. The V gene's germline CDR1 is MRHNA and CDR2 SNTAGT. The CDR3 runs 16 residues. V lost 5 bases and J 0 bases, leaving 13 bases between the germline ends.

This clone was found a few times. The V and J genes are TRBV30 and TRBJ1-5; a weak D match, TRBD1 (6 bases). The V and J ends lost 2 bases and 5 bases respectively, with 16 bases between them. Looked up from germline, CDR1 is GTSNPN and CDR2 is SVGIG (reference sequence). The CDR3 has 15 amino acids. This CDR3 is CAWSPRQAVYQPQHF. The CDR3 DNA reads as TGTGCCTGGAGTCCACGACAGGCCGTATATCAGCCCCAGCATTTT.

Comments on this clone: One end of the junction varies from germline; a read error may be responsible. The genes are TRBV6-1 and TRBJ2-6; TRBD1 agrees at 10 bases. Per germline, CDR1 MNHNS and CDR2 SASEGT. The CDR3 extends over 14 amino acids. CDR3: CASSAGTGANVPTF. CDR3 DNA: TGTGCCAGCAGTGCCGGGACAGGGGCCAACGTCCCGACTTTC.

The chain joins TRBV6-4 to TRBJ1-1; 11 bases map to TRBD1. The ends lost 6 bases at V and 4 bases at J; junction bases unmatched: 4. Germline V gives CDR1 MRHNA, CDR2 SNTAGT. This CDR3 comprises 14 residues. In nucleotides, the CDR3 is TGTGCCAGCAGGGGACAGGGGGAGAGCACTGAAGCTTTCTTT. Translating it yields CASRGQGESTEAFF.

V gene TRBV19 combines with J gene TRBJ1-5; maybe TRBD1 (6 bases). V was pared by 2 bases and J by 2 bases, with 13 bases between. Germline CDR1 LNHDA, CDR2 SQIVND (reference sequence). There are 16 residues in the CDR3. CDR3 loop: CASSISRGGGNQPQHF. The CDR3 nucleotides read TGTGCCAGTAGTATAAGTAGAGGGGGAGGCAATCAGCCCCAGCATTTT.

The DNA for the CDR3 is TGTGCCAGCAGCTCTGGACAGGGGACTCATCGGAATCAGCCCCAGCATTTT. Amino acids: CASSSGQGTHRNQPQHF. The rearrangement uses TRBV28 and TRBJ1-5; 9 bases line up with TRBD1. V was pared by 6 bases and J by 4 bases, with 13 bases of the junction left unmatched. The CDR3 loop spans 17 amino acids. Germline lookup yields CDR1 MDHEN and CDR2 SYDVKM.

The chain joins TRBV2 to TRBJ1-1; the D gene is possibly TRBD1 (6 bases). The germline gives CDR1 SNHLY, CDR2 FYNNEI. CDR3 length: 14 residues. Trimming removed 5 bases at V and 4 bases at J, with 14 bases between. The CDR3 sequence: CASSYRVSATEAFF. The CDR3 DNA is TGTGCCAGCAGTTACAGGGTATCGGCCACTGAAGCTTTCTTT.

V is TRBV14 and J is TRBJ2-1, with 7 nucleotides matching TRBD1. V lost 1 base and J lost 6; bases outside the gene matches: 6. CDR1 and CDR2 (germline): SGHDN, FVKESK. The CDR3 consists of 15 residues. Here the CDR3 DNA reads TGTGCCAGCAGCCAAGTGACAGGGAAGGGCAATGAGCAGTTCTTC. It codes for CASSQVTGKGNEQFF.

A few counts support this clone. This rearrangement joins TRBV10-3 to TRBJ2-1, with D possibly matching TRBD2 (5 bases). The CDR3 has 12 residues. V was pared by 4 bases and J by 10 bases, with 11 bases between. Germline V gene data show CDR1 as ENHRY and CDR2 as SYGVKD. CDR3 coding DNA: TGTGCCATCAGTGGGGGAGACGGCGAGCAGTTCTTC. Its protein product is CAISGGDGEQFF.

Note on this clone: Other DNA sequences in this specimen translate into the identical CDR3. CDR3 loop: CASSLGRGTEKLFF. In nucleotides, the CDR3 is TGTGCCAGCAGCTTAGGCAGGGGTACAGAAAAACTGTTTTTT. The chain uses TRBV5-4 and TRBJ1-4; tentatively, D is TRBD1 (6 bases). V lost 2 bases and J lost 8, with 13 bases in between. CDR3 length equals 14 residues. Germline-derived CDR1 and CDR2 are SGHNT and YYREEE (reference sequence).

V and J are TRBV11-2 and TRBJ2-1; a weak D match, TRBD1 (5 bases). CDR1 is SGHAT and CDR2 is FQNNGV in the germline V gene. Between the trimmed V and J ends, which lost 1 base and 3 bases, there was a span of 7 bases. This CDR3 region has 14 residues. In nucleotides, the CDR3 is TGTGCCAGCAGCTTAGGGGGCGGCTACAATGAGCAGTTCTTC. Translated: CASSLGGGYNEQFF. Full variable domain (rest looked up from reference TRBV11-2 and TRBJ2-1): EAGVAQSPRYKIIEKRQSVAFWCNPISGHATLYWYQQILGQGPKLLIQFQNNGVVDDSQLPKDRFSAERLKGVDSTLKIQPAKLEDSAVYLCASSLGGGYNEQFFGPGTRLTVL.

The chain couples TRBV5-4 to TRBJ2-5, with 11 bases lining up with TRBD2. The last part of the DNA fits TRBJ2-7 better; the J call may be wrong. The CDR3 is 14 residues long. The V gene's germline CDR1 is SGHNT and CDR2 YYREEE (reference sequence). The CDR3, as DNA: TGTGCCAGCAGGTTAGCGGGAGGGCCTTACGAGCAGTACTTC. It encodes CASRLAGGPYEQYF.